What follows describes a single T cell receptor (beta chain). Its antigen is still unknown. A quantity of roughly 0.5 to 1 ug RNA underwent reverse transcription using random hexamers. TCRdb processed the immunoSEQ multiplex PCR reads anew with MiXCR; each CDR3 protein has one entry. The repertoire has 210,000 or so distinct CDR3 sequences, 80% to 95% of them found once; the top ten carry roughly 0.13%. Trimming cost V 9 bases and J 1 base, with 9 bases left between them. The germline gives CDR1 MGHDK, CDR2 SYGVNS. This CDR3 has 13 amino acids. The authors carried out high-throughput sequencing of TCR beta. They applied it to CD8+ and CD4+ T cells obtained from blood. Stable or active relapsing-remitting multiple sclerosis, untreated and meeting revised McDonald criteria, defined the controls. TEMRA cells were FACS-enriched, with CD8+ and CD4+ T cells isolated negatively. These data belong to a study of CD8 T cells in Susac syndrome. Whole-study results and caveats: Acknowledgment was made by the study that its TCR sequencing and HLA analysis involved a relatively small number of individuals.

The sequence derives from a human donor with multiple sclerosis. The sample comprised CD8+ T cells from PBMCs. The chain is built from TRBV25-1 and TRBJ2-2; D remains unclear. The CDR3 region has the DNA TGTGCCAGTTCAAACGAGAACACCGGGGAGCTGTTTTTT. Amino acids: CASSNENTGELFF.